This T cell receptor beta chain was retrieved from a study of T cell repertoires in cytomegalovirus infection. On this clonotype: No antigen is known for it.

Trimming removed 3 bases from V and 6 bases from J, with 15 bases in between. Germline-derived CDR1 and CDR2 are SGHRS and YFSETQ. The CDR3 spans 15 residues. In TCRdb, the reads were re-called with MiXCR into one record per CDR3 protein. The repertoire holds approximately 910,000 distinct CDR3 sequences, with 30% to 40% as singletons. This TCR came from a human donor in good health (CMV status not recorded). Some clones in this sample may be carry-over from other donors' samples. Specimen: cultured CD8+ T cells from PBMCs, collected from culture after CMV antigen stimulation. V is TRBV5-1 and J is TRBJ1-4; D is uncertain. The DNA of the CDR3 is TGCGCCAGCAGCTCCCCGCAAGACGGCCATGAAAAACTGTTTTTT. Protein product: CASSSPQDGHEKLFF.